Listed below are T cell receptor beta chains from one sample, sequenced in a study of beta chain features in type 1 diabetes. Some clones are missing from TCRdb's copy, which holds only in-frame ones; the method was immunoSEQ multiplex PCR. The data show approximately 200,000 clones, over 9.5% seen once. The sequenced material came from naive CD4+ T cells from blood. All receptors come from a woman between 18 and 29 years old in good health. CDR3s include the opening cysteine and the closing phenylalanine or tryptophan. The D gene is left open where the match is weak. Where a row states a size, it is once, few, many or the class of an expanded clone; other rows omit it.

CDR3 length | J gene | D gene | clone size | V gene | CDR3 DNA | CDR3 protein
15 | TRBJ2-1 | TRBD2 | - | TRBV11-2 | TGTGCCAGCAGCCAAGGACTAGCGGAATACAATGAGCAGTTCTTC | CASSQGLAEYNEQFF
17 | TRBJ2-1 | TRBD2 | few | TRBV27 | TGTGCCAGCAGTCCTAGGCCACTAGCGGGAACATACAATGAGCAGTTCTTC | CASSPRPLAGTYNEQFF
15 | TRBJ1-1 | - | few | TRBV11-2 | TGTGCCAGCAGGCTAGTTGGTGGGAGGAACACTGAAGCTTTCTTT | CASRLVGGRNTEAFF
15 | TRBJ2-3 | TRBD2 | few | TRBV4-1 | TGCGCCAGCAGCCAAGAAGCTAGCGGCGCAGATACGCAGTATTTT | CASSQEASGADTQYF
13 | TRBJ1-2 | - | few | TRBV2 | TGTGCCAGCAGTGGCGGAGGGGACTATGGCTACACCTTC | CASSGGGDYGYTF
16 | TRBJ2-1 | TRBD2 | few | TRBV7-2 | TGTGCCAGCAGCTTATGGGGCGGGAGGGCCACCAATGAGCAGTTCTTC | CASSLWGGRATNEQFF
15 | TRBJ2-3 | TRBD2 | few | TRBV29-1 | TGCAGCGTTGAGCGGGAGGGGCCTGGGACAGATACGCAGTATTTT | CSVEREGPGTDTQYF
15 | TRBJ2-3 | TRBD1 | - | TRBV5-1 | TGCGCCAGCAGCCGCGGACAGGGGATCACAGATACGCAGTATTTT | CASSRGQGITDTQYF
14 | TRBJ2-7 | TRBD2 | - | TRBV4-2 | TGTGCCAGCAGCTCGATTAGCGGGAGTTACGAGCAGTACTTC | CASSSISGSYEQYF
15 | TRBJ2-1 | - | - | TRBV9 | TGTGCCAGCAGCGTAGAGGGGCAGGGTAACAATGAGCAGTTCTTC | CASSVEGQGNNEQFF
14 | TRBJ1-1 | TRBD1 | few | TRBV28 | TGTGCCAGCAGTTGGGGACAGGGGGCGACTGAAGCTTTCTTT | CASSWGQGATEAFF
14 | TRBJ1-2 | - | few | TRBV7-3 | TGTGCCAGCAGCCCCTCGGGGGGAGTCAATGGCTACACCTTC | CASSPSGGVNGYTF
17 | TRBJ2-2 | TRBD1 | - | TRBV4-2 | TGTGCCAGCAGCCAGGAAACCGGGACAGGGACCACCGGGGAGCTGTTTTTT | CASSQETGTGTTGELFF
14 | TRBJ1-1 | - | few | TRBV5-4 | TGTGCCAGCAGCTTGTGGCAGATGAACACTGAAGCTTTCTTT | CASSLWQMNTEAFF
15 | TRBJ2-1 | TRBD1 | many | TRBV18 | TGTGCCAGCTCACCACTTAGCACAGGGGAGAATGAGCAGTTCTTC | CASSPLSTGENEQFF
12 | TRBJ2-7 | - | few | TRBV18 | TGTGCCAGCTCAACCTCCGGGACTGAGCAGTACTTC | CASSTSGTEQYF
15 | TRBJ2-1 | TRBD1 | - | TRBV5-1 | TGCGCCAGCAGCTCGACAGGGGGCGTCCACAATGAGCAGTTCTTC | CASSSTGGVHNEQFF